This T cell receptor beta chain was obtained from a study of blood T cell repertoires in COVID-19. Authors' methods: Nucleated cell number was recorded as an estimate derived from reference gene primer amplification. Produced via immunoSEQ multiplex PCR; TCRdb's table is partial and in-frame only. The V and J calls and clone size are taken from that table; D and trimming were inferred from the DNA. Altogether 35,000 to 55,000 clones are present, around nine tenths being singletons, with the ten largest covering 13% to 15%. Per the germline V gene, CDR1 is MNHEY and CDR2 is SVGAGI. J lost 4 bases, V lost 7 bases, and 9 bases had no gene match. The CDR3 consists of 14 residues.

Sequenced material: peripheral blood. This receptor was obtained from a human donor in a cohort sampled during active COVID-19. The J gene is TRBJ1-2, the V gene TRBV6-5; TRBD1 matches at 7 bases. In DNA form, the CDR3 reads TGTGCCAGCACACCCCGGGACAGCCTCTATGGCTACACCTTC. Protein product: CASTPRDSLYGYTF.